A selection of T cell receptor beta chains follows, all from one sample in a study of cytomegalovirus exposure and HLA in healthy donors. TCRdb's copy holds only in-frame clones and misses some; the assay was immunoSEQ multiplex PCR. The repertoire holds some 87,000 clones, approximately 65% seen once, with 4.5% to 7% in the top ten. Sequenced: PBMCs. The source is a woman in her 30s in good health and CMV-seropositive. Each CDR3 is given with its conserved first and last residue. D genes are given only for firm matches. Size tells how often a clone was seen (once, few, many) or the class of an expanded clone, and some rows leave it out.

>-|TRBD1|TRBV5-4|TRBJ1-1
TGTGCCAGCAGCCCGGACAGGGTGAACGCTGAAGCTTTCTTT
CASSPDRVNAEAFF
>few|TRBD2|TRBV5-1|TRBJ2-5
TGCGCCAGCAGCTTGGCGCGGGGGGGCCGAGAGACCCAGTACTTC
CASSLARGGRETQYF
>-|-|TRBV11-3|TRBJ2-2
TGTGCCAGCAGCCCCGGGGGACAGAATACCGGGGAGCTGTTTTTT
CASSPGGQNTGELFF
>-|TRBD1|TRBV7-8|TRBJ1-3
TGTGCCAGCAGCTTAGGGACAGGCTGGGTCCGGGGGAATGGAAACACCATATATTTT
CASSLGTGWVRGNGNTIYF
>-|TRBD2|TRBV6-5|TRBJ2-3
TGTGCCAGCAGTTATCCACTAGCGGGGGGACGGGATACGCAGTATTTT
CASSYPLAGGRDTQYF
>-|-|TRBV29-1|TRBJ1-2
TGCAGCGTAACAACCTCCGGGACAAAGGAATTCCGGCGTGAAGGCTACACCTTC
CSVTTSGTKEFRREGYTF
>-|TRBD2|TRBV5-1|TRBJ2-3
TGCGCCAGCAGCCCTGGGGCGGGGGGGCCAGATACGCAGTATTTT
CASSPGAGGPDTQYF
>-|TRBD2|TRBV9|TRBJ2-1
TGTGCCAGCAGCGTAGAAGCGGTGCGGGGGAATGAGCAGTTCTTC
CASSVEAVRGNEQFF
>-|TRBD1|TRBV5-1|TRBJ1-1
TGCGCCAGCAGCCCCCAGGGGGCCGCCCCGAGGAACACTGAAGCTTTCTTT
CASSPQGAAPRNTEAFF
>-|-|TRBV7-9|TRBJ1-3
TGTGCCAGCAGCCCCCTCGGAAACACCATATATTTT
CASSPLGNTIYF
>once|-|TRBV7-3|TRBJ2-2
TGTGCCAGCAGCTTAGTAGGGGCTAAGGGTAACACCGGGGAGCTGTTTTTT
CASSLVGAKGNTGELFF
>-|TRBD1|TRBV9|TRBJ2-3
TGTGCCAGCAGCTCCCGACAGGGGTTGGGCACAGATACGCAGTATTTT
CASSSRQGLGTDTQYF
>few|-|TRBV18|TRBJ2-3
TGTGCCAGCTCACCAACGTCAACTACAGATACGCAGTATTTT
CASSPTSTTDTQYF
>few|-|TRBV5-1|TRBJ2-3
TGCGCCAGCAGCTTGGAGCGGGATACGCAGTATTTT
CASSLERDTQYF
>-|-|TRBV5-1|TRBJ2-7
TGCGCCAGCAGCGCGACAGGAACAGATGAGCAGTACTTC
CASSATGTDEQYF
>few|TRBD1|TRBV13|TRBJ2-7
TGTGCCAGCAGCCTCCGACAGGGGGCGTTCTACGAGCAGTACTTC
CASSLRQGAFYEQYF
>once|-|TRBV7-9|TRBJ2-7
TGTGCCAGCAGCTTAGAACAGGGCTACGAGCAGTACTTC
CASSLEQGYEQYF